Following are 30 T cell receptor beta chains from one sample sequenced in a study of shared T cell receptors in the human thymus. Repertoires were generated with immunoSEQ multiplex PCR, while TCRdb's copy carries only in-frame clones and drops some. The sample lists over 350,000 clones, around 93% occurring once. Sequenced material: thymocytes. Receptors were obtained from a human donor.

The CDR3 loop reads CASSLIGTRGGELFF. The CDR3, as DNA: TGTGCCAGCAGTTTAATCGGGACCCGGGGCGGGGAGCTGTTTTTT. The V gene is TRBV27, the J gene TRBJ2-2; tentatively, D is TRBD1 or TRBD2 (5 bases each). Germline V lookup: CDR1 MNHEY, CDR2 SMNVEV (reference sequence). The CDR3 totals 15 residues. Trimming removed 2 bases from V and 7 bases from J, with 14 bases in between.

The chain combines TRBV27 with TRBJ2-7, with D possibly called TRBD1 or TRBD2 (6 bases each). CDR3 length equals 15 residues. Germline V gene sequence: CDR1 MNHEY, CDR2 SMNVEV (reference sequence). V was pared by 5 bases and J by 5 bases, with 19 bases between. CDR3 sequence: CASSPRGGKVNEQYF. The DNA of the CDR3 is TGTGCCAGCAGTCCTCGAGGGGGGAAGGTAAACGAGCAGTACTTC.

Only one count was recorded for this clone. V usage is TRBV5-6 and J usage is TRBJ2-2; 10 bases line up with TRBD2. Germline assignment: CDR1 SGHDT and CDR2 YYEEEE. The CDR3 runs to 16 residues. Losses at the gene ends were 4 bases for V and 5 bases for J; bases not matched to a gene: 8. CDR3 DNA: TGTGCCAGCAGCCTGGACCCTAGCGGGAGTACCGGGGAGCTGTTTTTT. As protein: CASSLDPSGSTGELFF.

The rearrangement uses TRBV28 and TRBJ1-5; 7 nucleotides match TRBD1. Losses at the gene ends were 6 bases for V and 7 bases for J; bases not matched to a gene: 12. CDR1 and CDR2 (germline): MDHEN, SYDVKM. The CDR3 has 15 amino acids. The CDR3 reads CASRGNDREEQPQHF. CDR3 DNA sequence: TGTGCCAGCAGGGGGAATGACAGGGAGGAGCAGCCCCAGCATTTT.

This chain connects TRBV5-4 to TRBJ2-1, with 10 bases fitting TRBD2. The CDR3 is made up of 16 amino acids. The V gene's germline CDR1 is SGHNT and CDR2 YYREEE (reference sequence). V lost 4 bases and J lost 11; bases outside the gene matches: 15. The CDR3 DNA follows: TGTGCCAGCAGCGGGACCCTAGCGGGAGCGAGGGATAAGCAGTTCTTC. Encoded protein: CASSGTLAGARDKQFF.

The chain joins TRBV6-1 to TRBJ2-7; 7 nucleotides line up with TRBD1. The CDR3 is made up of 15 amino acids. The germline V gene has CDR1 MNHNS and CDR2 SASEGT. V was clipped by 3 bases and J by 4 bases; unmatched bases: 9. CDR3 bases: TGTGCCAGCAGTGATTCCCGGGACAGACTATACGAGCAGTACTTC. Its protein product is CASSDSRDRLYEQYF.

This chain connects TRBV7-2 to TRBJ2-3, with TRBD2 identical over 10 bases. This CDR3 is 18 amino acids long. Germline CDR1 reads SGHTA; CDR2 reads FQGNSA. V lost 5 bases to trimming and J lost 1 base; unmatched junction nucleotides: 12. The CDR3 loop reads CASSSGYQAGGGTDTQYF. The CDR3 DNA sequence: TGTGCCAGCAGCAGTGGCTACCAAGCGGGGGGGGGCACAGATACGCAGTATTTT.

The chain couples TRBV7-9 to TRBJ2-1; D possibly uses TRBD1 or TRBD2 (6 bases each). This CDR3 is built from 16 residues. With 5 bases removed from V and 4 bases from J, the gap between germline ends came to 18 bases. The germline gives CDR1 SEHNR, CDR2 FQNEAQ (reference sequence). The CDR3 reads CASSRGAGLPYNEQFF. In nucleotides, the CDR3 is TGTGCCAGCAGCAGGGGGGCCGGACTCCCTTACAATGAGCAGTTCTTC.

The chain has TRBV5-4 and TRBJ1-2; unclear D gene. Trimming cost V 3 bases and J 4 bases, with 25 bases left between them. Germline V gene data show CDR1 as SGHNT and CDR2 as YYREEE (reference sequence). The CDR3 covers 18 residues. The DNA of the CDR3 is TGTGCCAGCAGCTGGGAAAGTCGGCCTGTTGCGGAGTTCTATGGCTACACCTTC. This codes for CASSWESRPVAEFYGYTF. Full variable domain (missing parts from reference TRBV5-4 and TRBJ1-2): ETGVTQSPTHLIKTRGQQVTLRCSSQSGHNTVSWYQQALGQGPQFIFQYYREEENGRGNFPPRFSGLQFPNYSSELNVNALELDDSALYLCASSWESRPVAEFYGYTFGSGTRLTVV.

This chain links TRBV9 with TRBJ2-7, with D uncertain. Germline V gene data show CDR1 as SGDLS and CDR2 as YYNGEE. V lost 5 bases, J lost 6 bases, and 12 bases lay in between. The CDR3 is made up of 12 amino acids. DNA for the CDR3: TGTGCCAGCAGTCAGAGTTCCCTCGAGCAGTACTTC. This codes for CASSQSSLEQYF.

The chain combines TRBV28 with TRBJ2-7; 9 nucleotides align to TRBD1. Germline CDR1 and CDR2: MDHEN and SYDVKM. J gave up 6 bases and V 2 bases, and 8 bases lay outside the gene matches. The CDR3 covers 15 residues. Written as DNA, the CDR3 is TGTGCCAGCAGTTTAGGACAGGGGCGTCCTTTCGAGCAGTACTTC. As protein: CASSLGQGRPFEQYF.

This CDR3 is CASRSSGQGGNYGYTF. In nucleotides, the CDR3 is TGTGCCAGCAGGTCCTCGGGACAGGGAGGAAACTATGGCTACACCTTC. The chain employs TRBV5-4 and TRBJ1-2, with 9 nucleotides matching TRBD1. Per germline, CDR1 SGHNT and CDR2 YYREEE (reference sequence). With V trimmed by 5 bases and J by 2 bases, 10 bases remained unmatched. The length of the CDR3 is 16 residues. The full variable domain, rest sourced from reference TRBV5-4 and TRBJ1-2, is ETGVTQSPTHLIKTRGQQVTLRCSSQSGHNTVSWYQQALGQGPQFIFQYYREEENGRGNFPPRFSGLQFPNYSSELNVNALELDDSALYLCASRSSGQGGNYGYTFGSGTRLTVV.

The count of this clone is one. V and J are TRBV18 and TRBJ2-3; D unclear. Germline loops: CDR1 KGHSH, CDR2 LQKENI. The V gene lost 3 bases and the J gene lost 6 bases, with 13 bases spanning the gap. CDR3 length: 14 amino acids. CDR3 DNA sequence: TGTGCCAGCTCACCCGGCCGATGGGATGATACGCAGTATTTT. Protein sequence: CASSPGRWDDTQYF.

J is TRBJ2-7 and V is TRBV6-1, with D perhaps being TRBD1 or TRBD2 (5 bases each). V was shortened by 2 bases and J by 7 bases, with 24 bases between the two germline ends. Germline CDR1 and CDR2: MNHNS and SASEGT. The CDR3 consists of 17 residues. The CDR3: CASSEMKPGRTIREQYF. CDR3 DNA: TGTGCCAGCAGTGAAATGAAACCGGGACGGACGATAAGGGAGCAGTACTTC.

The gene calls are TRBV5-6 and TRBJ2-7, with D maybe TRBD2 (5 bases). The CDR3 runs 15 residues. The germline V gene encodes CDR1 SGHDT and CDR2 YYEEEE. V lost 6 bases, J lost 7 bases, and 23 bases lay in between. CDR3 in amino acids: CASKLDSRLPQEQYF. CDR3 nucleotide sequence: TGTGCCAGCAAGCTTGATTCCAGACTACCCCAGGAGCAGTACTTC.

J is TRBJ2-7 and V is TRBV7-2; 7 nucleotides line up with TRBD1. This CDR3 region has 17 residues. Germline loops: CDR1 SGHTA, CDR2 FQGNSA. The trim removed 4 bases at V and 0 bases at J, leaving 12 bases unmatched. The CDR3 nucleotides read TGTGCCAGCAGCTCGAAAGGGGGCGGGCTAAGCTCCTACGAGCAGTACTTC. Protein: CASSSKGGGLSSYEQYF. Filled out from reference TRBV7-2 and TRBJ2-7, the complete variable domain reads GAGVSQSPSNKVTEKGKDVELRCDPISGHTALYWYRQSLGQGLEFLIYFQGNSAPDKSGLPSDRFSAERTGGSVSTLTIQRTQQEDSAVYLCASSSKGGGLSSYEQYFGPGTRLTVT.

This clone was seen once. V is TRBV28 and J is TRBJ2-7; D is possibly TRBD1 (6 bases). The V end lost 5 bases, the J end lost 0 bases, and 11 bases lay between the germline ends. The CDR3 has 14 residues. From germline, CDR1 is MDHEN and CDR2 SYDVKM. The CDR3: CASSPRTASYEQYF. CDR3 nucleotide sequence: TGTGCCAGCAGTCCTAGGACAGCCTCCTACGAGCAGTACTTC. Variable domain in full (rest from reference TRBV28 and TRBJ2-7): DVKVTQSSRYLVKRTGEKVFLECVQDMDHENMFWYRQDPGLGLRLIYFSYDVKMKEKGDIPEGYSVSREKKERFSLILESASTNQTSMYLCASSPRTASYEQYFGPGTRLTVT.

This sequence joins TRBV4-2 and TRBJ2-1; 9 bases map to TRBD2. Germline values: CDR1 LGHNA, CDR2 YNFKEQ. V shed 4 bases, J shed 2 bases, and the junction held 9 bases outside the gene matches. CDR3 length: 17 amino acids. The CDR3 sequence: CASSRRAAGGPYNEQFF. The CDR3, as DNA: TGTGCCAGCAGCCGCCGCGCAGCGGGAGGCCCCTACAATGAGCAGTTCTTC.

The rearrangement links TRBV28 to TRBJ2-7, with 7 bases fitting TRBD2. The CDR3 length is 15 residues. CDR1 and CDR2 (germline): MDHEN, SYDVKM. The J segment lost 6 bases and the V segment lost 5 bases, leaving 13 bases of the junction unmatched. The CDR3 nucleotides are TGTGCCAGCAGTCCCGAACGGACTAGTATCCGCGAGCAGTACTTC. Amino acid sequence: CASSPERTSIREQYF.

This clone was picked up one time. The chain is built from TRBV6-1 and TRBJ2-2; D might be TRBD2 (6 bases). The CDR3 totals 18 residues. CDR1 and CDR2 (germline): MNHNS, SASEGT. V lost 2 bases and J 4 bases, leaving 20 bases between the germline ends. This CDR3 is CASSEPRMGGRCTGELFF. CDR3 DNA: TGTGCCAGCAGTGAACCTAGGATGGGAGGACGGTGCACCGGGGAGCTGTTTTTT.

The rearrangement joins TRBV27 to TRBJ2-1, with D tentatively TRBD2 (5 bases). This CDR3 has 14 residues. Trimming stripped 6 bases from V and 7 bases from J, with 16 bases between. Germline V gives CDR1 MNHEY, CDR2 SMNVEV (reference sequence). This chain's CDR3 is CASSDYFHWNEQFF. The CDR3 DNA reads as TGTGCCAGCAGCGACTATTTTCATTGGAATGAGCAGTTCTTC.

This clone was seen only once. Other DNA sequences within the sample encode an identical CDR3. The V call is TRBV20-1, the J call TRBJ1-2; maybe TRBD1 (5 bases). This CDR3 contains 11 residues. With 6 bases removed from V and 6 bases from J, the gap between germline ends came to 11 bases. Germline CDR1 DFQATT, CDR2 SNEGSKA (reference sequence). CDR3 nucleotide sequence: TGCAGTGCAAGGTTGGGGGATGGCTACACCTTC. Its protein product is CSARLGDGYTF.

This chain joins TRBV28 and TRBJ2-3; TRBD1 might be the D (6 bases). Trimming stripped 7 bases from V and 1 base from J, with 15 bases between. The CDR3 extends over 15 amino acids. Germline values: CDR1 MDHEN, CDR2 SYDVKM. The CDR3 spells CASNPGTSRTDTQYF. In DNA, the CDR3 is TGTGCCAGCAACCCCGGGACAAGCCGCACAGATACGCAGTATTTT.

The V and J genes are TRBV7-8 and TRBJ2-3; unclear D gene. There are 13 residues in the CDR3. V dropped 4 bases and J dropped 3 bases, with 8 bases sitting between them. CDR1 is SGHVS and CDR2 is FQNEAQ in the germline V gene. CDR3 DNA sequence: TGTGCCAGCAGCTCTCTAGGTACAGATACGCAGTATTTT. This translates into CASSSLGTDTQYF.

This chain connects TRBV5-4 to TRBJ2-5, with D perhaps TRBD1 (6 bases). V dropped 3 bases and J dropped 5 bases, with 20 bases sitting between them. The V gene's germline CDR1 is SGHNT and CDR2 YYREEE (reference sequence). The CDR3 has 16 amino acids. CDR3 in amino acids: CASSSPFVKRGETQYF. CDR3 coding DNA: TGTGCCAGCAGCTCCCCTTTCGTCAAAAGGGGGGAGACCCAGTACTTC. Complete variable domain (other parts from reference TRBV5-4 and TRBJ2-5): ETGVTQSPTHLIKTRGQQVTLRCSSQSGHNTVSWYQQALGQGPQFIFQYYREEENGRGNFPPRFSGLQFPNYSSELNVNALELDDSALYLCASSSPFVKRGETQYFGPGTRLLVL.

J is TRBJ2-3 and V is TRBV5-4, with D possibly being TRBD1 (5 bases). Germline V gene lookup returns CDR1 SGHNT and CDR2 YYREEE (reference sequence). The CDR3 sequence is 18 residues long. Trimming cost V 4 bases and J 1 base, with 22 bases left between them. The CDR3 sequence: CASSPRRPGQTRTDTQYF. The CDR3 DNA reads TGTGCCAGCAGCCCGCGGCGGCCAGGGCAAACCCGCACAGATACGCAGTATTTT.

V is TRBV5-1 and J is TRBJ1-2; tentative D call: TRBD1 (5 bases). Germline V gene sequence: CDR1 SGHRS, CDR2 YFSETQ. The germline V and J ends were trimmed by 4 bases and 5 bases, with 21 bases remaining between them. The CDR3 is made up of 16 amino acids. CDR3 sequence (DNA): TGCGCCAGCAGCGTTGGGCGGGGCAGGAACTTTTATGGCTACACCTTC. Translated, it gives CASSVGRGRNFYGYTF.

A word on this clone: An end of the junction does not agree with germline; a read error may underlie this. The chain carries TRBV11-2 and TRBJ1-2; TRBD1 aligns across 9 bases. This CDR3 spans 18 amino acids. Germline V gives CDR1 SGHAT, CDR2 FQNNGV. The CDR3 region is CASTLSRDRVRPNYGYTF. CDR3 sequence (DNA): TGTGCCAGCACCTTATCCCGGGACAGGGTACGGCCTAACTATGGCTACACCTTC.

This chain joins TRBV6-6 and TRBJ2-7, with D hard to call. The CDR3 has 13 amino acids. Germline CDR1 is MNHNY and CDR2 is SVGAGI (reference sequence). Trimming stripped 6 bases from V and 3 bases from J, with 12 bases between. CDR3 coding DNA: TGTGCCAGCAGCCGTAGACTTGACTACGAGCAGTACTTC. Translation gives CASSRRLDYEQYF.

The chain is built from TRBV28 and TRBJ2-7, with TRBD2 identical over 10 bases. The CDR3 loop spans 23 amino acids. V lost 7 bases, J lost 1 base, and 31 bases stayed unmatched. Germline-derived CDR1 and CDR2 are MDHEN and SYDVKM. The CDR3 spells CASTLSRLAGVGVRVPISYEQYF. CDR3 nucleotides: TGTGCCAGCACCTTGAGTAGGCTAGCGGGAGTCGGTGTAAGGGTTCCAATATCCTACGAGCAGTACTTC.